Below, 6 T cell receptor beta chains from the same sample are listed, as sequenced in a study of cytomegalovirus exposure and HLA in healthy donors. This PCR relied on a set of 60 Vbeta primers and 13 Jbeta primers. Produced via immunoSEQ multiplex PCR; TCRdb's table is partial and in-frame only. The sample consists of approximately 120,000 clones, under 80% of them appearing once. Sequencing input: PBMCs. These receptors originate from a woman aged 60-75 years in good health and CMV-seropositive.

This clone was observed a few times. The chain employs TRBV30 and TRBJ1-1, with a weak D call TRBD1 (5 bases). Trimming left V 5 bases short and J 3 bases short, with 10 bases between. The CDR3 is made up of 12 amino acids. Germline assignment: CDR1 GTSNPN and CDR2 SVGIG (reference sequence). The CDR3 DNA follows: TGTGCCTGGGGGGCGATTTACACTGAAGCTTTCTTT. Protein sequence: CAWGAIYTEAFF.

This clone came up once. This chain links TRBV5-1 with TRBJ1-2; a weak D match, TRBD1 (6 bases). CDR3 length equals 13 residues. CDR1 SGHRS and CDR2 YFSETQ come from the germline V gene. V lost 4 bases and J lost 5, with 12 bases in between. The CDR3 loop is CASSLSGQYGYTF. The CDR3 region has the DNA TGCGCCAGCAGCCTATCAGGACAGTATGGCTACACCTTC.

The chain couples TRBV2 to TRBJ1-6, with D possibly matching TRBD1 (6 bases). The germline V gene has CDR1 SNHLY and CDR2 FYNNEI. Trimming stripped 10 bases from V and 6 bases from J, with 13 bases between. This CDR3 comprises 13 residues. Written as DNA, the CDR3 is TGTGCCACCCGACAGGAAATTAATTCACCCCTCCACTTT. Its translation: CATRQEINSPLHF.

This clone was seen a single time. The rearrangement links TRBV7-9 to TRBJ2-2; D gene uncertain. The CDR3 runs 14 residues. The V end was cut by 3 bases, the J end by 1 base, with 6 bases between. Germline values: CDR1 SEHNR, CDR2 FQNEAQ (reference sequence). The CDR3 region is CASSFTENTGELFF. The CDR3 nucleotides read TGTGCCAGCAGCTTCACAGAGAACACCGGGGAGCTGTTTTTT.

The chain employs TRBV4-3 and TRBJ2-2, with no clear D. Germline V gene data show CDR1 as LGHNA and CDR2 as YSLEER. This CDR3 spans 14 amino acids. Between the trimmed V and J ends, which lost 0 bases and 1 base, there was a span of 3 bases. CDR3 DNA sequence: TGCGCCAGCAGCCAAGATATGAACACCGGGGAGCTGTTTTTT. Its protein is CASSQDMNTGELFF.

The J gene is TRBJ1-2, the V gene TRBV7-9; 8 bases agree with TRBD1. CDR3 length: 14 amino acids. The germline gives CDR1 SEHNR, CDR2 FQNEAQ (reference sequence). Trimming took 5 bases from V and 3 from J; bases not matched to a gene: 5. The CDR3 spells CASSRTGMDYGYTF. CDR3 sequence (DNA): TGTGCCAGCAGCCGGACAGGGATGGACTATGGCTACACCTTC. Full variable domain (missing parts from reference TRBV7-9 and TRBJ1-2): DTGVSQNPRHKITKRGQNVTFRCDPISEHNRLYWYRQTLGQGPEFLTYFQNEAQLEKSRLLSDRFSAERPKGSFSTLEIQRTEQGDSAMYLCASSRTGMDYGYTFGSGTRLTVV.